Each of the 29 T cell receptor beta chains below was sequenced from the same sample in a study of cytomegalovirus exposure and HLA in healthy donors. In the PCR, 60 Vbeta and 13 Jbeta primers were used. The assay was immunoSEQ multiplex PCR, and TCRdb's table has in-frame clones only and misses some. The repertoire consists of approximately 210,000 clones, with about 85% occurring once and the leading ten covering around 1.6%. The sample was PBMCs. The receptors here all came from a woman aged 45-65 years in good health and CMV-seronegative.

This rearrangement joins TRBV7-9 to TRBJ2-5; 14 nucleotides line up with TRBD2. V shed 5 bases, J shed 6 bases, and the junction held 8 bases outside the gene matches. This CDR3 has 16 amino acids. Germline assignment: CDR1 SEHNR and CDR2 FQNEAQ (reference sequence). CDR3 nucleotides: TGTGCCAGCAGCGCTAGACTAGCGGGAGGGGTAAAGACCCAGTACTTC. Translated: CASSARLAGGVKTQYF.

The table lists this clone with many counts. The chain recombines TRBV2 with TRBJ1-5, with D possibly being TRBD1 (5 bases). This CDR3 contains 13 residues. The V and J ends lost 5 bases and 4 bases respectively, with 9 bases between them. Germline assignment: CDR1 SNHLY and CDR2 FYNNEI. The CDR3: CASSTTVNQPQHF. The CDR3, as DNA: TGTGCCAGCAGTACGACAGTTAATCAGCCCCAGCATTTT.

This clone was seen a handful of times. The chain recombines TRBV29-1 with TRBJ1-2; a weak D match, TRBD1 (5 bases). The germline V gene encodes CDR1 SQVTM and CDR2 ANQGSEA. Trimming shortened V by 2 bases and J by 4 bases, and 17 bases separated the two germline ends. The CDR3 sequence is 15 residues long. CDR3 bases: TGCAGCGTTGAACCCACCGAAGGGACTCTCTATGGCTACACCTTC. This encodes CSVEPTEGTLYGYTF.

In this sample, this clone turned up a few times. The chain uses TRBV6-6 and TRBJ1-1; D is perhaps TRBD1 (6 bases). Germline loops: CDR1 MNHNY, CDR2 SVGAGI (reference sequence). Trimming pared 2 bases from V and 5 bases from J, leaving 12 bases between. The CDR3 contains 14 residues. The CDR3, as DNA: TGTGCCAGCAGTTACGGGACAAGCGGAACTGAAGCTTTCTTT. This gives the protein CASSYGTSGTEAFF.

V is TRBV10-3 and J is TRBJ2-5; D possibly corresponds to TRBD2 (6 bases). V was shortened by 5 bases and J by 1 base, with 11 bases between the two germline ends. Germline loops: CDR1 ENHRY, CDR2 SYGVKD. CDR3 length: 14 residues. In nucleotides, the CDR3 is TGTGCCATCAGTAACCCTAGCGCCCAAGAGACCCAGTACTTC. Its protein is CAISNPSAQETQYF.

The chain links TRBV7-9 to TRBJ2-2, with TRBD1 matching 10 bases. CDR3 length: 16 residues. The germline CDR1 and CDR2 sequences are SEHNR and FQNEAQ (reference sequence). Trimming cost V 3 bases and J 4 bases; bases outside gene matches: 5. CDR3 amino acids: CASSFRQGAGTGELFF. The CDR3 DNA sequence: TGTGCCAGCAGCTTCCGACAGGGGGCCGGCACCGGGGAGCTGTTTTTT.

The DNA of the CDR3 is TGTGCCAGTAAATCAGGGGGCCTCGACGAGCAGTACTTC. This sequence encodes CASKSGGLDEQYF. The chain joins TRBV19 to TRBJ2-7; TRBD1 aligns across 8 bases. The CDR3 spans 13 residues. Trimming cost V 7 bases and J 5 bases; bases outside gene matches: 7. CDR1 is LNHDA, CDR2 SQIVND, per germline (reference sequence).

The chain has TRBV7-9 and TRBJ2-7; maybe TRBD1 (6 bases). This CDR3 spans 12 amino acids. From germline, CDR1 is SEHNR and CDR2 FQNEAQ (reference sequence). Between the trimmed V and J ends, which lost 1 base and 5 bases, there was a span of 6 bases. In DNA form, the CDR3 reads TGTGCCAGCAGCTTAGACAGGGACGAGCAGTACTTC. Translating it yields CASSLDRDEQYF.

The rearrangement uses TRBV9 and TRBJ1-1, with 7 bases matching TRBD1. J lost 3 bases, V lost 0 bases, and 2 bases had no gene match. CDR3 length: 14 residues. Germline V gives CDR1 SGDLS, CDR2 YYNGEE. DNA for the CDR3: TGTGCCAGCAGCGTAGAACAGGGGCACACTGAAGCTTTCTTT. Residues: CASSVEQGHTEAFF.

The CDR3 loop is CASSADDRVASGANVLTF. The CDR3, as DNA: TGTGCCAGCAGCGCCGATGACAGGGTAGCCTCTGGGGCCAACGTCCTGACTTTC. V gene TRBV9 combines with J gene TRBJ2-6; 7 bases match TRBD1. The germline gives CDR1 SGDLS, CDR2 YYNGEE. This CDR3 spans 18 amino acids. Trimming at V came to 3 bases and at J to 0 bases, leaving 9 bases not matched to a gene.

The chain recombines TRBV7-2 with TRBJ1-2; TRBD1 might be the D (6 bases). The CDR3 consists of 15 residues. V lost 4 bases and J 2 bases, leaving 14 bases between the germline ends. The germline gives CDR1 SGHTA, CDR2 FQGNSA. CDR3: CASSSQPDRNYGYTF. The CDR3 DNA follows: TGTGCCAGCAGCTCTCAACCCGACAGGAACTATGGCTACACCTTC.

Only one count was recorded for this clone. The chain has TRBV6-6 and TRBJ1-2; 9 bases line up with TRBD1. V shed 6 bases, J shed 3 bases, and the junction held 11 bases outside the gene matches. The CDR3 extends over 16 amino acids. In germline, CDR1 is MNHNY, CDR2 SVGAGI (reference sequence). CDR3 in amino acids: CASSRPTGGGDYGYTF. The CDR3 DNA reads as TGTGCCAGCAGCCGTCCTACAGGGGGCGGGGACTATGGCTACACCTTC.

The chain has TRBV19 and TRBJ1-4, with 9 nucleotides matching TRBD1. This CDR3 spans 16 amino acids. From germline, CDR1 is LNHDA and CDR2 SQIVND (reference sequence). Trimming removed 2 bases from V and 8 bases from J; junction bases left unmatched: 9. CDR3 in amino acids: CASSIPTGTGPEKLFF. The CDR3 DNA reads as TGTGCCAGTAGTATACCAACCGGGACAGGGCCAGAAAAACTGTTTTTT.

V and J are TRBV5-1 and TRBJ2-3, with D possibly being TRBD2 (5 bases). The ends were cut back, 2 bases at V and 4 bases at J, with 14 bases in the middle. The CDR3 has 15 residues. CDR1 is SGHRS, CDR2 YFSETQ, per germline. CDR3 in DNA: TGCGCCAGCAGCTTAGGACGGTTTAGCGCAGATACGCAGTATTTT. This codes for CASSLGRFSADTQYF.

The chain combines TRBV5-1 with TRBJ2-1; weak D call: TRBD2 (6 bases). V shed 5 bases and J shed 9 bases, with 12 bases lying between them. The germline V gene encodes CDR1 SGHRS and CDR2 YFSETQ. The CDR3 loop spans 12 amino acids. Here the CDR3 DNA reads TGCGCCAGCAGATTTCTAGCGACTGAGCAGTTCTTC. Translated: CASRFLATEQFF.

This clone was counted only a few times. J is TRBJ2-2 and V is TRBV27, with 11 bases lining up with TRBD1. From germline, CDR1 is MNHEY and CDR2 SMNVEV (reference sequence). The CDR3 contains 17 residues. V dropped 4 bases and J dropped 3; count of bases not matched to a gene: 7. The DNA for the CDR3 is TGTGCCAGCAGTTCTTCAAGGGACAGGGGGGACACCGGGGAGCTGTTTTTT. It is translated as CASSSSRDRGDTGELFF.

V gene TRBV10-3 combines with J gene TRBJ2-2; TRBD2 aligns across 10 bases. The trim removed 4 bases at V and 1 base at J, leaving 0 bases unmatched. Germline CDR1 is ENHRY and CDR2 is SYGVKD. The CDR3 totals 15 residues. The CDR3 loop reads CAISASGGNTGELFF. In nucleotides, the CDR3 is TGTGCCATCAGTGCTAGCGGGGGGAACACCGGGGAGCTGTTTTTT.

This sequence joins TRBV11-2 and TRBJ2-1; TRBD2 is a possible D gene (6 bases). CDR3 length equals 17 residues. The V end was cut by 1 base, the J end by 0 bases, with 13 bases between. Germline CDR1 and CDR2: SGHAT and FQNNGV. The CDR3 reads CASSLAFAGSSYNEQFF. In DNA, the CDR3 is TGTGCCAGCAGCTTAGCCTTTGCGGGATCCTCCTACAATGAGCAGTTCTTC.

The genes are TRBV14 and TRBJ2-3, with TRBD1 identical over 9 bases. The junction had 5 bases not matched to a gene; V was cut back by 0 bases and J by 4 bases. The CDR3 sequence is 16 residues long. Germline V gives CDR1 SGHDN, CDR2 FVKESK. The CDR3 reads CASSQEGTGWPDTQYF. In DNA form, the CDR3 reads TGTGCCAGCAGCCAAGAGGGGACAGGGTGGCCAGATACGCAGTATTTT.

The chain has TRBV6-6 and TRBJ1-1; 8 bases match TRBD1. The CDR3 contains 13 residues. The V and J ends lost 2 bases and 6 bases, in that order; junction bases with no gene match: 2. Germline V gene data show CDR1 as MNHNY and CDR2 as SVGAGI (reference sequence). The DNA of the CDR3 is TGTGCCAGCAGTTACGACAGGGGCTCTGAAGCTTTCTTT. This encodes CASSYDRGSEAFF.

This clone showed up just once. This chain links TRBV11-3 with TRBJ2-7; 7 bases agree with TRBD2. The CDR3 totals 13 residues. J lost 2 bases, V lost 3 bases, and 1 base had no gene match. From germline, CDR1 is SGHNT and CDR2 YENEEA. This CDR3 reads CASSFGTTYEQYF. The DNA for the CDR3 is TGTGCCAGCAGCTTTGGGACTACCTACGAGCAGTACTTC.

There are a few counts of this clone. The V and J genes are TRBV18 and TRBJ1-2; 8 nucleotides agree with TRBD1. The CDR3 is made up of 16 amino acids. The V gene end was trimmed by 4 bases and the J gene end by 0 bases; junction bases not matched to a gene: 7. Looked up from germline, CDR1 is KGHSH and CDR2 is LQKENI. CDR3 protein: CASSLGQGRANYGYTF. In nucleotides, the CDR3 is TGTGCCAGCTCACTCGGACAGGGAAGAGCTAACTATGGCTACACCTTC.

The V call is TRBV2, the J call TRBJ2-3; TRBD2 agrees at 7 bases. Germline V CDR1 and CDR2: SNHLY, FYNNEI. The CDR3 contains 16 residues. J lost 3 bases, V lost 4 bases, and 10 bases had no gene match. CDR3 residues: CASSVGAGVRTDTQYF. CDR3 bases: TGTGCCAGCAGTGTAGGGGCGGGGGTAAGGACAGATACGCAGTATTTT.

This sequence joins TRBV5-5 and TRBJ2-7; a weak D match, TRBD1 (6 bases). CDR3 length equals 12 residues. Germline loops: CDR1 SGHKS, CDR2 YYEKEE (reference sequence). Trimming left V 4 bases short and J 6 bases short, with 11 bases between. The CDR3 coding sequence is TGTGCCAGCAGCGCCACAGGGCTCGAGCAGTACTTC. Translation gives CASSATGLEQYF.

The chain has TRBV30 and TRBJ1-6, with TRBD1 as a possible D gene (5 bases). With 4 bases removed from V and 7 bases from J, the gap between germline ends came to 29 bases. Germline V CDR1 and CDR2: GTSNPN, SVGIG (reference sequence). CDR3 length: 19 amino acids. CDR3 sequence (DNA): TGTGCCTGGACGGGTGGGGGGATGGCGGGGCGAGGACTCAATTCACCCCTCCACTTT. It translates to CAWTGGGMAGRGLNSPLHF.

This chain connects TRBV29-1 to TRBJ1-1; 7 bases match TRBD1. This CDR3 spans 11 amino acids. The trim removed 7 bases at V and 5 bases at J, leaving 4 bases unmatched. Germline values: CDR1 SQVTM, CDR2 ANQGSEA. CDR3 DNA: TGCAGCGCTAGGGGGCTTACTGAAGCTTTCTTT. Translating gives CSARGLTEAFF.

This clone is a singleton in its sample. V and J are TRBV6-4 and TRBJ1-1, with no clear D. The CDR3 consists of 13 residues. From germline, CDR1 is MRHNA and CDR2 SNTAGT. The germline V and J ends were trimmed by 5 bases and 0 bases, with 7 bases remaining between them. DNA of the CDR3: TGTGCCAGCAGTTTCGGGATGAACACTGAAGCTTTCTTT. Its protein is CASSFGMNTEAFF.

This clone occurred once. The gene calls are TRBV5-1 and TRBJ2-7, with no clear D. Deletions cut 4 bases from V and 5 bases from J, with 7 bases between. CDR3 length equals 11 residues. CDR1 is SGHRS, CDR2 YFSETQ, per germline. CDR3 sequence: CASSINHEQYF. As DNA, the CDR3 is TGCGCCAGCAGCATAAATCACGAGCAGTACTTC.

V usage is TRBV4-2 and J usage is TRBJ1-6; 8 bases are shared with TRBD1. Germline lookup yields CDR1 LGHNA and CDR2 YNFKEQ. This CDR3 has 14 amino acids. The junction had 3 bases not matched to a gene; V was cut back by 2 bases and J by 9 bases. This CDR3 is CASSQTTGVSPLHF. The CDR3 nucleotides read TGTGCCAGCAGCCAAACGACAGGGGTTTCACCCCTCCACTTT.